The 23 T cell receptor beta chains reported below all come from one sample, sequenced in a study of immune characterization of retroperitoneal liposarcoma (dated by TCRdb to the late 2010s). Library preparation employed PCR. This sample was sequenced with a NextSeq 500. TCRdb applied fastp at Q25 and MiXCR to the public reads, then kept only in-frame beta chains. Entries are consolidated by CDR3 protein sequence, retaining the most common genes and DNA. Recorded for this sample are 11,000 or so distinct CDR3 sequences; under 25% of them occurred a single time. The top ten constitute more than 8.5% of the sample. Sample: blood. These receptors originate from a female donor with retroperitoneal liposarcoma.

Comments on this clonotype: A much bigger clone sits one base away, suggesting this may be a read error. This chain joins TRBV6-1 and TRBJ2-4; D is unclear. This CDR3 comprises 15 residues. Germline V gives CDR1 MNHNS, CDR2 SASEGT. The V and J ends lost 1 base and 13 bases respectively, with 20 bases between them. The CDR3 spells CASSEGQGLYNEQYF. Here the CDR3 DNA reads TGTGCCAGCAGTGAAGGACAAGGGCTGTACAATGAGCAGTACTTC.

The chain combines TRBV6-1 with TRBJ2-3; D not resolved. This CDR3 is built from 15 residues. CDR1 MNHNS and CDR2 SASEGT come from the germline V gene. Trimming shortened V by 1 base and J by 0 bases, and 8 bases separated the two germline ends. For the CDR3, the DNA is TGTGCCAGCAGTGAAGGTGACAAGAGCACAGATACGCAGTATTTT. Translating it yields CASSEGDKSTDTQYF.

The chain uses TRBV7-8 and TRBJ2-3, with TRBD2 as a possible D gene (6 bases). The germline CDR1 and CDR2 sequences are SGHVS and FQNEAQ. The CDR3 spans 16 residues. Trimming stripped 4 bases from V and 2 bases from J, with 16 bases between. CDR3 loop: CASSSLKRVYTDTQYF. The CDR3 coding sequence is TGTGCCAGCAGCTCGTTAAAGCGGGTCTACACAGATACGCAGTATTTT.

The rearrangement uses TRBV11-1 and TRBJ1-1, with D tentatively TRBD1 (5 bases). V lost 8 bases, J lost 1 base, and 11 bases lay in between. Looked up from germline, CDR1 is SGHAT and CDR2 is FQDESV (reference sequence). There are 13 residues in the CDR3. Here the CDR3 reads CASQRDRNTEAFF. As DNA, the CDR3 is TGTGCCAGCCAGAGGGACCGGAACACTGAAGCTTTCTTT.

This clonotype has a handful of counts. V is TRBV11-2 and J is TRBJ2-3; the D gene is possibly TRBD2 (6 bases). The CDR3 sequence is 16 residues long. Trimming took off 5 bases at V and 4 bases at J, with 19 bases between the two ends. Germline V gene sequence: CDR1 SGHAT, CDR2 FQNNGV. The CDR3 DNA sequence: TGTGCCAGCAGCCCCTATGGGCGGGGTACGTCAGATACGCAGTATTTT. It is translated as CASSPYGRGTSDTQYF.

Comment on this clonotype: The germline gene is not matched at one end of the junction; a read error may be the cause. The genes are TRBV27 and TRBJ1-2; D gene unclear. The CDR3 has 13 amino acids. Germline V gene lookup returns CDR1 MNHEY and CDR2 SMNVEV (reference sequence). The CDR3 reads CANSNGPRRGYTF. CDR3 coding DNA: TGTGCCAACAGTAACGGGCCCCGACGGGGCTACACCTTC.

Points on this clonotype: A much larger clonotype is one base distant, so this may be a read error. The chain has TRBV11-2 and TRBJ2-3, with D possibly being TRBD2 (6 bases). CDR3 length: 15 residues. Germline-derived CDR1 and CDR2 are SGHAT and FQNNGV. This chain's CDR3 is CVSSLTLKGGDTQYF. CDR3 bases: TGTGTCAGCAGCTTGACACTCAAGGGAGGAGATACGCAGTATTTT.

This clonotype was seen a few times. The rearrangement links TRBV6-1 to TRBJ2-2; weak D call: TRBD1 (6 bases). Per the germline V gene, CDR1 is MNHNS and CDR2 is SASEGT. There are 15 residues in the CDR3. Trimming removed 6 bases at V and 6 bases at J, with 17 bases between. This CDR3 reads CASSSNLGAAGELFF. The CDR3 bases are TGTGCCAGCAGCTCCAACTTGGGGGCGGCCGGGGAGCTGTTTTTT.

This clonotype occurred a few times. The chain joins TRBV6-5 to TRBJ2-3; no reliable D call. Trimming left V 0 bases short and J 2 bases short, with 9 bases between. Germline CDR1 reads MNHEY; CDR2 reads SVGAGI. The CDR3 has 15 residues. The CDR3 coding sequence is TGTGCCAGCAGTTACTCGATACAGTACACAGATACGCAGTATTTT. It yields the protein CASSYSIQYTDTQYF.

This chain uses TRBV12-3 or TRBV12-4 with TRBJ2-5; D might be TRBD1 (7 bases). V gave up 10 bases and J gave up 5 bases, with 17 bases separating them. The CDR3 sequence is 13 residues long. CDR3 bases: TGTGCCACCCGCCAGGGGGAGGAGGAGACCCAGTACTTC. It is translated as CATRQGEEETQYF.

This clonotype showed up many times. The chain carries TRBV6-5 and TRBJ2-1, with 10 bases lining up with TRBD2. The closer fit of TRBJ2-7 to the DNA end suggests the J call may be wrong. Per the germline V gene, CDR1 is MNHEY and CDR2 is SVGAGI. This CDR3 is 15 amino acids long. Written as DNA, the CDR3 is TGTGCCAGCAGTTACACGTCTAGCGGGAGCAACGAGCAGTACTTC. This sequence encodes CASSYTSSGSNEQYF.

Many counts were recorded for this clonotype. The chain has TRBV6-2 or TRBV6-3 and TRBJ2-1, with D uncertain. The CDR3 is made up of 15 amino acids. Germline V lookup: CDR1 MNHEY, CDR2 SVGEGT. V dropped 4 bases and J dropped 0 bases, with 10 bases sitting between them. CDR3 DNA sequence: TGTGCCAGCAGTTCTGGACCCAGCTCCTACAATGAGCAGTTCTTC. This encodes CASSSGPSSYNEQFF.

About this clonotype itself: In this CDR3 the conserved last residue, phenylalanine or tryptophan, is missing, so a read error is likely. The DNA is omitted, as the CDR3 cannot be located on it reliably, and the CDR3 follows TCRdb's listing. The rearrangement links TRBV7-3 to TRBJ2-6; whether TRBD2, the table's D call, matches the DNA was not checked. CDR1 and CDR2 (germline): SGHTA, FQGTGA. The CDR3 contains 10 residues when both ends are counted. CDR3 sequence: CASSLRGLAG.

A single count supports this clonotype. The chain employs TRBV9 and TRBJ2-6; D possibly uses TRBD1 or TRBD2 (5 bases each). Germline V gene sequence: CDR1 SGDLS, CDR2 YYNGEE. CDR3 size: 15 residues. Between the trimmed V and J ends, which lost 3 bases and 4 bases, there was a span of 11 bases. CDR3 sequence reads: CASSAHGAGANVLTF. In DNA form, the CDR3 reads TGTGCCAGCAGCGCCCACGGGGCCGGGGCCAACGTCCTGACTTTC.

The CDR3 sequence is CASSQDCFPDLRSAGPEALYEQYF. As DNA, the CDR3 is TGCGCCAGCAGCCAAGATTGTTTTCCGGACCTTCGCTCAGCAGGACCTGAGGCGCTCTACGAGCAGTACTTC. This chain connects TRBV4-1 to TRBJ2-1; D is undetermined. The J call may not be correct, given that the DNA end is closer to TRBJ2-7. The CDR3 totals 24 residues. Germline-derived CDR1 and CDR2 are MGHRA and YSYEKL.

This clonotype counts as large. The chain joins TRBV10-1 to TRBJ2-3; TRBD2 matches 8 bases. CDR3 length: 18 amino acids. J lost 6 bases, V lost 4 bases, and 18 bases had no gene match. Germline CDR1 and CDR2: WNHNN and SYGVQD (reference sequence). CDR3 region: CASSGGQGLAGGYDTQYF. In DNA form, the CDR3 reads TGCGCCAGCAGTGGAGGGCAGGGGCTCGCGGGAGGTTATGATACGCAGTATTTT.

J is TRBJ1-1 and V is TRBV12-3 or TRBV12-4, with no clear D. Trimming stripped 2 bases from V and 0 bases from J, with 10 bases between. CDR3 length: 15 residues. The CDR3 protein is CASSLNPQLNTEAFF. The CDR3 bases are TGTGCCAGCAGTTTAAATCCACAATTGAACACTGAAGCTTTCTTT.

This clonotype was observed a few times. V usage is TRBV6-1 and J usage is TRBJ2-1; 8 bases match TRBD1. The CDR3 is 16 residues long. After removal of 5 bases from V and 10 bases from J, the junction contained 16 bases not matched to a gene. Germline V lookup: CDR1 MNHNS, CDR2 SASEGT. CDR3 region: CASSPRTGFSSYEQFF. In DNA form, the CDR3 reads TGTGCCAGCAGTCCCCGGACAGGGTTTAGCTCCTACGAGCAGTTCTTC.

This clonotype was seen more than once but under ten times. The chain couples TRBV5-8 to TRBJ2-1, with no clear D. Per the germline V gene, CDR1 is SGHTS and CDR2 is YDEGEE. The CDR3 loop spans 14 amino acids. V was clipped by 4 bases and J by 8 bases, with 16 bases between them. Here the CDR3 DNA reads TGTGCCAGCAGCACCCGGACCTCCTTCCATGAGCAGTTCTTC. It codes for CASSTRTSFHEQFF.

This clonotype has only a few counts. The rearrangement joins TRBV10-1 to TRBJ2-5, with D perhaps given as TRBD1 or TRBD2 (5 bases each). The better agreement between TRBJ2-1 and the DNA end casts doubt on the J call. Germline assignment: CDR1 WNHNN and CDR2 SYGVQD (reference sequence). This CDR3 contains 11 residues. CDR3 nucleotides: TGCGCCAGCAGTGAGGGGGGTGAGCAGTTCTTC. This encodes CASSEGGEQFF.

This clonotype turned up a few times. CDR3 in DNA: TGTGCCAGCAGTCTCACTAGCGGGATGGGGACAGATACGCAGTATTTT. Its translation is CASSLTSGMGTDTQYF. This chain uses TRBV6-2 or TRBV6-3 with TRBJ2-3, with 10 bases matching TRBD2. The CDR3 totals 16 residues. The junction had 8 bases not matched to a gene; V was cut back by 5 bases and J by 3 bases. Per the germline V gene, CDR1 is MNHEY and CDR2 is SVGEGT.

The V gene is TRBV6-9, the J gene TRBJ2-1, with 16 positions matching TRBD2. The CDR3 loop spans 17 amino acids. CDR1 and CDR2 from the germline V gene are MNHGY and SVAAGI. J was trimmed by 7 bases and V by 4 bases; bases with no gene match: 7. CDR3 nucleotide sequence: TGTGCCAGCAGTTTGGGACTAGCGGGGGGGCCGGGGAATGAGCAGTTCTTC. Translating gives CASSLGLAGGPGNEQFF.

In its sample, this clonotype was seen many times. This sequence joins TRBV6-1 and TRBJ2-1; D possibly uses TRBD1 or TRBD2 (5 bases each). The J call is doubtful: the DNA matches TRBJ2-7 better. There are 15 residues in the CDR3. Germline V gene sequence: CDR1 MNHNS, CDR2 SASEGT. The CDR3 nucleotides read TGTGCCAGCAGTGAAGGGGACCCAAGCTCCTACGAGCAGTACTTC. Protein product: CASSEGDPSSYEQYF.